What follows are 7 T cell receptor beta chains derived from one specimen sequenced in a study of long-term antiretroviral therapy in people with HIV. Assay version v3.0 of immunoSEQ was used, and it was run at survey level. Only in-frame clones appear in the TCRdb table, and some are missing; sequencing was by immunoSEQ multiplex PCR. The sample includes fewer than 35,000 clones, around 78% of them seen just once. The sequenced sample was unsorted PBMCs, obtained 3.1 years after starting antiretroviral therapy. Source of these receptors: a woman aged 50 to 65 with HIV.

The gene calls are TRBV7-6 and TRBJ2-3; D is uncertain. The ends were cut back, 1 base at V and 0 bases at J, with 11 bases in the middle. The CDR3 covers 16 residues. Germline lookup yields CDR1 SGHVS and CDR2 FNYEAQ. The CDR3 region is CASSLGLITSTDTQYF. For the CDR3, the DNA is TGTGCCAGCAGCTTAGGTCTGATCACTAGCACAGATACGCAGTATTTT.

This rearrangement joins TRBV10-3 to TRBJ1-2, with a tentative D call TRBD1 (6 bases). The CDR3 length is 15 residues. Per germline, CDR1 ENHRY and CDR2 SYGVKD. Trimming pared 3 bases from V and 6 bases from J, leaving 17 bases between. The CDR3 nucleotides are TGTGCCATCAGTGAACCACAGGGAATTAGGAATGGCTACACCTTC. Protein sequence: CAISEPQGIRNGYTF.

This clone showed up just a few times. This chain uses TRBV2 with TRBJ1-3; no firm D call. Germline V gives CDR1 SNHLY, CDR2 FYNNEI. There are 18 residues in the CDR3. V was shortened by 6 bases and J by 1 base, with 22 bases between the two germline ends. The CDR3 loop is CASRLNPSPRTSGNTIYF. The CDR3 DNA follows: TGTGCCAGCAGGCTTAACCCTAGCCCAAGGACTTCTGGAAACACCATATATTTT. Full variable domain (missing parts from reference TRBV2 and TRBJ1-3): EPEVTQTPSHQVTQMGQEVILRCVPISNHLYFYWYRQILGQKVEFLVSFYNNEISEKSEIFDDQFSVERPDGSNFTLKIRSTKLEDSAMYFCASRLNPSPRTSGNTIYFGEGSWLTVV.

The rearrangement links TRBV7-6 to TRBJ1-5; D may be TRBD1 (5 bases). Between the trimmed V and J ends, which lost 4 bases and 3 bases, there was a span of 7 bases. The CDR3 is 13 amino acids. The germline CDR1 and CDR2 sequences are SGHVS and FNYEAQ. This CDR3 is CASSSDNNQPQHF. In DNA, the CDR3 is TGTGCCAGCAGCTCGGACAACAATCAGCCCCAGCATTTT.

Only a few counts were recorded for this clone. The chain recombines TRBV2 with TRBJ2-7, with 9 bases that match TRBD1. Trimming removed 5 bases from V and 3 bases from J; junction bases left unmatched: 2. The CDR3 totals 13 residues. CDR1 is SNHLY and CDR2 is FYNNEI in the germline V gene. CDR3 coding DNA: TGTGCCAGCAGTTGGGACAGGGACTACGAGCAGTACGTC. This gives the protein CASSWDRDYEQYV.

The gene calls are TRBV6-4 and TRBJ2-3, with 12 bases aligning to TRBD2. Per germline, CDR1 MRHNA and CDR2 SNTAGT. Unmatched junction bases numbered 10, after V lost 6 bases and J lost 6 bases. CDR3 size: 16 residues. This CDR3 is CASRPSLAGGLDTQYF. The CDR3 DNA reads as TGTGCCAGCAGGCCCTCGCTAGCGGGGGGGCTGGATACGCAGTATTTT.

This clone was detected only a few times. This chain joins TRBV27 and TRBJ1-3; D not certain. Trimming removed 5 bases from V and 0 bases from J, with 11 bases in between. CDR1 MNHEY and CDR2 SMNVEV come from the germline V gene (reference sequence). CDR3 length equals 15 residues. CDR3 in amino acids: CASSPLRRSGNTIYF. CDR3 nucleotide sequence: TGTGCCAGCAGTCCCCTGCGACGCTCTGGAAACACCATATATTTT.